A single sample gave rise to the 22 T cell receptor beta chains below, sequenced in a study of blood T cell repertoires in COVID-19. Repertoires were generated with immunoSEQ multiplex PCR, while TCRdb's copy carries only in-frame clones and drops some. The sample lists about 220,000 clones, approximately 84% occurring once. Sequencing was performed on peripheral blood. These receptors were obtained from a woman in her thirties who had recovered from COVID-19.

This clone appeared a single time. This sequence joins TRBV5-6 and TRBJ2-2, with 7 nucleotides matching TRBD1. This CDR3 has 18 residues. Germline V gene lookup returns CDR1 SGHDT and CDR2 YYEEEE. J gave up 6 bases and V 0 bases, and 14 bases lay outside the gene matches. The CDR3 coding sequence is TGTGCCAGCAGCTTGGTGGTACTAGACAGGGAAGAGGCCGGGGAGCTGTTTTTT. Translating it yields CASSLVVLDREEAGELFF.

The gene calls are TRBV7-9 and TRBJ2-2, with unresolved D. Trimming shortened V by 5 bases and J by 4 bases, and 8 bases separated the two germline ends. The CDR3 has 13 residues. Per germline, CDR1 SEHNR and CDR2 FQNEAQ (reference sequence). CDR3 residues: CASSLPGTGELFF. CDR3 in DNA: TGTGCCAGCAGCCTCCCGGGCACCGGGGAGCTGTTTTTT.

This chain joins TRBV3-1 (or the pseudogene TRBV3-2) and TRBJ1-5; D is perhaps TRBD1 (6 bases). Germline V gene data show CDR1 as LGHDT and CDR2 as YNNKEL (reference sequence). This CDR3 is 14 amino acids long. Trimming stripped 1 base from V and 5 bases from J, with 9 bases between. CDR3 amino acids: CASSQGTEYQPQHF. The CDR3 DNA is TGTGCCAGCAGCCAAGGGACAGAATATCAGCCCCAGCATTTT.

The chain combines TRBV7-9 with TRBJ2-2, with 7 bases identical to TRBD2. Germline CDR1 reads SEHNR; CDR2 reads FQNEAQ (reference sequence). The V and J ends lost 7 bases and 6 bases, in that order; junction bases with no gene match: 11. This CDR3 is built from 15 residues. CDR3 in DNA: TGTGCCAGCACCGCCCAGGTTGCGGGAGCCGGGGAGCTGTTTTTT. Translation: CASTAQVAGAGELFF.

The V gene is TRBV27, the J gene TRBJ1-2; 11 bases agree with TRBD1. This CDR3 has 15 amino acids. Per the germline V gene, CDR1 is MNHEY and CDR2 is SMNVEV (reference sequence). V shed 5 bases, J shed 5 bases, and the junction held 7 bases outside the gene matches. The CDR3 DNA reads TGTGCCAGCAGTGACGGGACAGGGGGAGGGTATGGCTACACCTTC. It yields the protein CASSDGTGGGYGYTF.

The CDR3 DNA reads as TGTGCCTGGAGGCGGGGCCCCGATACGCAGTATTTT. Translating it yields CAWRRGPDTQYF. J is TRBJ2-3 and V is TRBV30; D may be TRBD2 (6 bases). V lost 3 bases, J lost 6 bases, and 10 bases lay in between. From germline, CDR1 is GTSNPN and CDR2 SVGIG (reference sequence). This CDR3 has 12 amino acids.

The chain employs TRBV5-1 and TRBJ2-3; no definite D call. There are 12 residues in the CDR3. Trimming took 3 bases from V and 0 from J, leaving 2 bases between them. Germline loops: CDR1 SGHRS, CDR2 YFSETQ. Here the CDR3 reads CASSSSTDTQYF. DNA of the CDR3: TGCGCCAGCAGCTCAAGCACAGATACGCAGTATTTT.

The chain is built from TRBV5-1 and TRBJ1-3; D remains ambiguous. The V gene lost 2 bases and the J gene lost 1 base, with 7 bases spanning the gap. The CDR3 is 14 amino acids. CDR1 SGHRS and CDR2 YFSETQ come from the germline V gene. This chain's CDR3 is CASSLDTSGNTIYF. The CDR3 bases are TGCGCCAGCAGCTTAGACACTTCTGGAAACACCATATATTTT.

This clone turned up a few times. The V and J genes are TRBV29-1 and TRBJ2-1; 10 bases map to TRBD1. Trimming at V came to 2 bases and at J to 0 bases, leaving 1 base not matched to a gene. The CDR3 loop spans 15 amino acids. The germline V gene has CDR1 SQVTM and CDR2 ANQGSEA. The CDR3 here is CSVERTGGSYNEQFF. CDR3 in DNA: TGCAGCGTTGAAAGGACAGGGGGCTCCTACAATGAGCAGTTCTTC.

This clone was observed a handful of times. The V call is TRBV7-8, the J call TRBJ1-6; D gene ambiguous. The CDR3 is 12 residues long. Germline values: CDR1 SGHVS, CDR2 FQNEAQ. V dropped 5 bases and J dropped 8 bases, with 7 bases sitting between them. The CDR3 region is CASSPSDSPLHF. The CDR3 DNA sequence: TGTGCCAGCAGCCCCTCGGATTCACCCCTCCACTTT.

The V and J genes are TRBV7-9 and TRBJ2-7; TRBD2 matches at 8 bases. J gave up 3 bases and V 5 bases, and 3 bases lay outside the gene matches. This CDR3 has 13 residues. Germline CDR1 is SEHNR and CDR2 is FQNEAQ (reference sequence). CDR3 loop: CASSPGGGYEQYF. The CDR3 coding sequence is TGTGCCAGCAGCCCCGGGGGGGGCTACGAGCAGTACTTC.

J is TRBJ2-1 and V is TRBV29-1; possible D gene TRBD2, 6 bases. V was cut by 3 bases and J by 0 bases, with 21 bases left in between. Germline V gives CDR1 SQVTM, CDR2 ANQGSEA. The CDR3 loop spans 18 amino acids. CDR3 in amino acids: CSVDSHRELASSYNEQFF. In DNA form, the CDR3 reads TGCAGCGTTGATTCCCACAGAGAACTAGCCAGCTCCTACAATGAGCAGTTCTTC.

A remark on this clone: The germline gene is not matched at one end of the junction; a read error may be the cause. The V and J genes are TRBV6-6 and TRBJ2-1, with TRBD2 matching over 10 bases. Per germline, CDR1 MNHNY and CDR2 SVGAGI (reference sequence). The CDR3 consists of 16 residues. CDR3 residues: CASSVTSGASYNGQFF. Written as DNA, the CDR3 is TGTGCCAGCAGTGTCACTAGCGGGGCCTCCTACAATGGGCAGTTCTTC.

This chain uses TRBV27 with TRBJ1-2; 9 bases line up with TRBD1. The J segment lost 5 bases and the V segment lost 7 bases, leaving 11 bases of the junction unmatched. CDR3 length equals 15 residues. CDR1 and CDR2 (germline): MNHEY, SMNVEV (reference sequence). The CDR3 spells CASNPGQGRGYGYTF. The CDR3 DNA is TGTGCCAGCAACCCAGGACAGGGGCGGGGGTATGGCTACACCTTC.

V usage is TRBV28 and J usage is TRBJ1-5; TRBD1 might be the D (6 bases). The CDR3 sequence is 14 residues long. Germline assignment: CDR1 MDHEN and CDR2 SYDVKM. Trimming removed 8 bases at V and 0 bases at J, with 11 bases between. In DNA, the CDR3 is TGTGCCAGCCTTTGGACAGATAGCAATCAGCCCCAGCATTTT. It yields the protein CASLWTDSNQPQHF.

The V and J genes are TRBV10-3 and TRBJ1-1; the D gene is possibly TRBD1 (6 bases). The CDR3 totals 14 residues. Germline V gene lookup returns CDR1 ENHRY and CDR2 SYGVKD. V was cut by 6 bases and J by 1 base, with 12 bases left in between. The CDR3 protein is CAIRGTSRNTEAFF. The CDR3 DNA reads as TGTGCCATCAGAGGGACATCGCGGAACACTGAAGCTTTCTTT.

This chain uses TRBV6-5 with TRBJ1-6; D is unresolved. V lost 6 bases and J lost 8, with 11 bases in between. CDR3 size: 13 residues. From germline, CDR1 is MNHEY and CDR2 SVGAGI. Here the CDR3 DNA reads TGTGCCAGCAGGGAGGCCGCCTATTCACCCCTCCACTTT. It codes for CASREAAYSPLHF.

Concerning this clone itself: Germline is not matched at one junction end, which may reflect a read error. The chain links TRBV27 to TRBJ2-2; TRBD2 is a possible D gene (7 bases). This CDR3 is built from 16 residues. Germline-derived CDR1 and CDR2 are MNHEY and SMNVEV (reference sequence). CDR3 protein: CASSLSGGAGTGELFF. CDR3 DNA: TGTGCCAGCAGTCTATCTGGGGGGGCAGGCACCGGGGAGCTGTTTTTT.

Here the CDR3 DNA reads TGTGCCTGGGCGACAGGGGCGGAGACCCAGTACTTC. This codes for CAWATGAETQYF. V gene TRBV30 combines with J gene TRBJ2-5; 8 bases align to TRBD1. Trimming removed 5 bases from V and 5 bases from J; junction bases left unmatched: 4. Germline assignment: CDR1 GTSNPN and CDR2 SVGIG (reference sequence). This CDR3 has 12 amino acids. The full variable domain, rest sourced from reference TRBV30 and TRBJ2-5, is SQTIHQWPATLVQPVGSPLSLECTVEGTSNPNLYWYRQAAGRGLQLLFYSVGIGQISSEVPQNLSASRPQDRQFILSSKKLLLSDSGFYLCAWATGAETQYFGPGTRLLVL.

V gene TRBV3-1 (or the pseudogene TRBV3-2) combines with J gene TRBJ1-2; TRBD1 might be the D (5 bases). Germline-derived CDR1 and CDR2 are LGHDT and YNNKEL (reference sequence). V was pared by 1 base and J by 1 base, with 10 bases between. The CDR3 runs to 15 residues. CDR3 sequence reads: CASSQATDFNYGYTF. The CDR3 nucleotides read TGTGCCAGCAGCCAAGCGACAGATTTTAACTATGGCTACACCTTC.

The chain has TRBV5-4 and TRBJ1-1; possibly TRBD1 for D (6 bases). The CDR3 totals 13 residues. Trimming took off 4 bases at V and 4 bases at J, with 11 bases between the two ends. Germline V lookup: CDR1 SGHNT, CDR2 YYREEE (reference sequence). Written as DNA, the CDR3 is TGTGCCAGCAGCCCCCAGGGGAGCACTGAAGCTTTCTTT. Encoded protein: CASSPQGSTEAFF. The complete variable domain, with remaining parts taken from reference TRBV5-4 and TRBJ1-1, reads ETGVTQSPTHLIKTRGQQVTLRCSSQSGHNTVSWYQQALGQGPQFIFQYYREEENGRGNFPPRFSGLQFPNYSSELNVNALELDDSALYLCASSPQGSTEAFFGQGTRLTVV.

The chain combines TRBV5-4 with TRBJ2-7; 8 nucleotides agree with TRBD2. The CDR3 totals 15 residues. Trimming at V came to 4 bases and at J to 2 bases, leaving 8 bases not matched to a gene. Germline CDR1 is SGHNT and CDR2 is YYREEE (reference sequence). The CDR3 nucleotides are TGTGCCAGCAGCGAGACTAGCGAGAGGACCTACGAGCAGTACTTC. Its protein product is CASSETSERTYEQYF.